These 13 T cell receptor beta chains came from one sample sequenced in a study of blood T cell repertoires in COVID-19. Sequenced by immunoSEQ multiplex PCR; TCRdb stores in-frame clones only, minus some. The table includes under 200,000 clones, roughly 84% detected once. The material sequenced was peripheral blood. The receptors stem from a man between 40 and 49 years old with acute or convalescent COVID-19.

The V and J genes are TRBV5-4 and TRBJ2-1, with D tentatively TRBD1 (6 bases). CDR3 length equals 15 residues. Trimming removed 0 bases from V and 4 bases from J, with 11 bases in between. The germline V gene has CDR1 SGHNT and CDR2 YYREEE (reference sequence). The CDR3 nucleotides are TGTGCCAGCAGCTTGGCTAAGGGGACATACAATGAGCAGTTCTTC. Translating it yields CASSLAKGTYNEQFF.

About this clone itself: Different DNA sequences within this sample yield the same CDR3. The chain uses TRBV7-9 and TRBJ1-2; TRBD1 aligns across 8 bases. This CDR3 is 13 amino acids long. From germline, CDR1 is SEHNR and CDR2 FQNEAQ (reference sequence). Losses at the gene ends were 5 bases for V and 5 bases for J; bases not matched to a gene: 4. The CDR3 nucleotides are TGTGCCAGCAGCGGACGGACAGGGTATGGCTACACCTTC. It specifies CASSGRTGYGYTF. The full variable domain, in which reference TRBV7-9 and TRBJ1-2 provide the parts outside the CDR3, is DTGVSQNPRHKITKRGQNVTFRCDPISEHNRLYWYRQTLGQGPEFLTYFQNEAQLEKSRLLSDRFSAERPKGSFSTLEIQRTEQGDSAMYLCASSGRTGYGYTFGSGTRLTVV.

The chain combines TRBV18 with TRBJ1-4; D ambiguous. Germline-derived CDR1 and CDR2 are KGHSH and LQKENI. Trimming took off 0 bases at V and 0 bases at J, with 17 bases between the two ends. The CDR3 totals 19 residues. For the CDR3, the DNA is TGTGCCAGCTCACCACCCAACAGTCGGGGATCTGCAACTAATGAAAAACTGTTTTTT. It yields the protein CASSPPNSRGSATNEKLFF.

The chain combines TRBV28 with TRBJ1-5, with D perhaps TRBD1 (6 bases). This CDR3 spans 15 amino acids. The V gene lost 5 bases and the J gene lost 0 bases, with 11 bases spanning the gap. The germline gives CDR1 MDHEN, CDR2 SYDVKM. This CDR3 is CASSGTLISNQPQHF. CDR3 DNA: TGTGCCAGCAGTGGGACACTTATTAGCAATCAGCCCCAGCATTTT. Full variable domain (outside the CDR3, taken from reference TRBV28 and TRBJ1-5): DVKVTQSSRYLVKRTGEKVFLECVQDMDHENMFWYRQDPGLGLRLIYFSYDVKMKEKGDIPEGYSVSREKKERFSLILESASTNQTSMYLCASSGTLISNQPQHFGDGTRLSIL.

The rearrangement links TRBV5-4 to TRBJ2-3; 10 positions match TRBD2. Losses at the gene ends were 5 bases for V and 5 bases for J; bases not matched to a gene: 8. The CDR3 consists of 15 residues. CDR1 and CDR2 from the germline V gene are SGHNT and YYREEE (reference sequence). The chain's CDR3 is CASRKERGGQDTQYF. In DNA form, the CDR3 reads TGTGCCAGCAGGAAAGAGCGGGGGGGCCAAGATACGCAGTATTTT.

The V gene is TRBV4-2, the J gene TRBJ2-7; TRBD2 is a possible D gene (5 bases). The CDR3 totals 17 residues. The V gene lost 2 bases and the J gene lost 7 bases, with 24 bases spanning the gap. Germline V lookup: CDR1 LGHNA, CDR2 YNFKEQ. CDR3 sequence: CASSQPVFGDGEFEQYF. The CDR3 DNA reads TGTGCCAGCAGCCAACCTGTCTTCGGGGATGGTGAATTTGAGCAGTACTTC.

The genes are TRBV19 and TRBJ1-1; 9 bases fit TRBD1. Per the germline V gene, CDR1 is LNHDA and CDR2 is SQIVND (reference sequence). This CDR3 spans 15 amino acids. The junction had 7 bases not matched to a gene; V was cut back by 3 bases and J by 5 bases. The CDR3 reads CASSIRPGTGTEAFF. The CDR3 nucleotides are TGTGCCAGTAGTATTAGGCCCGGGACAGGGACTGAAGCTTTCTTT. Supplemented by reference TRBV19 and TRBJ1-1, the full variable domain reads DGGITQSPKYLFRKEGQNVTLSCEQNLNHDAMYWYRQDPGQGLRLIYYSQIVNDFQKGDIAEGYSVSREKKESFPLTVTSAQKNPTAFYLCASSIRPGTGTEAFFGQGTRLTVV.

This rearrangement joins TRBV6-1 to TRBJ1-5; D perhaps matches TRBD1 (5 bases). CDR3 size: 15 residues. The V gene's germline CDR1 is MNHNS and CDR2 SASEGT. V lost 2 bases and J lost 6, with 14 bases in between. The CDR3: CASSERSGGGQPQHF. CDR3 DNA: TGTGCCAGCAGTGAACGGTCGGGCGGGGGTCAGCCCCAGCATTTT.

The V call is TRBV5-1, the J call TRBJ1-1, with D possibly being TRBD1 (5 bases). The CDR3 sequence is 13 residues long. The germline CDR1 and CDR2 sequences are SGHRS and YFSETQ. V was pared by 0 bases and J by 6 bases, with 9 bases between. The CDR3 region is CASSLVRGAEAFF. The CDR3 DNA reads TGCGCCAGCAGCTTGGTTCGGGGGGCTGAAGCTTTCTTT.

This chain connects TRBV6-2 or TRBV6-3 to TRBJ1-5; the D is unclear. Deletions cut 5 bases from V and 6 bases from J, with 14 bases between. The CDR3 has 14 amino acids. Germline CDR1 is MNHEY and CDR2 is SVGEGT. CDR3 residues: CASSPTGYGQPQHF. Written as DNA, the CDR3 is TGTGCCAGCAGTCCGACTGGGTATGGTCAGCCCCAGCATTTT.

Written as DNA, the CDR3 is TGTGCCAGCAGCTTGAACAGGGGGCAGGATGGCTACACCTTC. Protein sequence: CASSLNRGQDGYTF. This sequence joins TRBV5-4 and TRBJ1-2, with 9 bases identical to TRBD1. With 1 base clipped from V and 6 bases from J, the junction kept 4 bases outside the gene matches. This CDR3 has 14 amino acids. The germline gives CDR1 SGHNT, CDR2 YYREEE (reference sequence). Based on the CDR3 plus reference TRBV5-4 and TRBJ1-2, the full variable domain is ETGVTQSPTHLIKTRGQQVTLRCSSQSGHNTVSWYQQALGQGPQFIFQYYREEENGRGNFPPRFSGLQFPNYSSELNVNALELDDSALYLCASSLNRGQDGYTFGSGTRLTVV.

The CDR3 DNA sequence: TGTGCCAGCAGTTCCTCCGGCTACGAGCAGTACTTC. Protein product: CASSSSGYEQYF. The chain joins TRBV6-5 to TRBJ2-7; D is undetermined. Trimming pared 4 bases from V and 3 bases from J, leaving 7 bases between. Germline V CDR1 and CDR2: MNHEY, SVGAGI. The CDR3 contains 12 residues.

The rearrangement uses TRBV2 and TRBJ1-1; TRBD1 aligns across 9 bases. The V segment lost 8 bases and the J segment 6 bases; nucleotides outside the gene matches: 10. The germline CDR1 and CDR2 sequences are SNHLY and FYNNEI. This CDR3 spans 14 amino acids. DNA for the CDR3: TGTGCCAGCGGGACAGGGACGATAGTGCCTGAAGCTTTCTTT. It yields the protein CASGTGTIVPEAFF.